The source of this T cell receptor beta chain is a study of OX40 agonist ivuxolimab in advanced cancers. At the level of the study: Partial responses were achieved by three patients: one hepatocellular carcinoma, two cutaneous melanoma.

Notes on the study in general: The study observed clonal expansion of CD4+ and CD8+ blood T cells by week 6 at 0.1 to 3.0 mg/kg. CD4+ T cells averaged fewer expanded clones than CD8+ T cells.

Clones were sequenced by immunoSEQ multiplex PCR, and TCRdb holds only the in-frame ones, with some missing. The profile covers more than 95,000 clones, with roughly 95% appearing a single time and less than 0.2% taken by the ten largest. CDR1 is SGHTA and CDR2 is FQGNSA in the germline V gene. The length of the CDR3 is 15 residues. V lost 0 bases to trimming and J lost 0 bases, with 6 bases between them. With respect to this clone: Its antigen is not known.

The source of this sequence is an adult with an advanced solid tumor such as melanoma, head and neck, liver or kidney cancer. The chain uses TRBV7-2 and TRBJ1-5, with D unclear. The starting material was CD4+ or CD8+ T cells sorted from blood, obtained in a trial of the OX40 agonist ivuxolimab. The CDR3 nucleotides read TGTGCCAGCAGCTTAGCACAAAATAGCAATCAGCCCCAGCATTTT. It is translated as CASSLAQNSNQPQHF.